The 5 T cell receptor beta chains given below trace back to one sample, sequenced in a study of cytomegalovirus exposure and HLA in healthy donors. Generated by immunoSEQ multiplex PCR, the TCRdb table keeps only in-frame clones and is missing some. The table records 200,000 to 250,000 clones, approximately 87% of them present only once. The specimen was PBMCs. The source of these receptors is a man between 18 and 29 years old in good health and CMV-seronegative.

The V and J genes are TRBV11-3 and TRBJ2-7; TRBD2 agrees at 9 bases. The CDR3 consists of 14 residues. J gave up 5 bases and V 3 bases, and 5 bases lay outside the gene matches. The germline CDR1 and CDR2 sequences are SGHNT and YENEEA. The CDR3 coding sequence is TGTGCCAGCAGCTTGGGAGCGGGGGGACACGAGCAGTACTTC. It codes for CASSLGAGGHEQYF.

The rearrangement joins TRBV5-6 to TRBJ1-5; TRBD1 aligns across 12 bases. The CDR3 extends over 15 amino acids. Germline V gives CDR1 SGHDT, CDR2 YYEEEE. Trimming cost V 4 bases and J 5 bases; bases outside gene matches: 4. CDR3 loop: CASSRGQGAYQPQHF. CDR3 nucleotides: TGTGCCAGCAGCAGGGGACAGGGGGCTTATCAGCCCCAGCATTTT. Combining the CDR3 with reference TRBV5-6 and TRBJ1-5 gives the whole variable domain DAGVTQSPTHLIKTRGQQVTLRCSPKSGHDTVSWYQQALGQGPQFIFQYYEEEERQRGNFPDRFSGHQFPNYSSELNVNALLLGDSALYLCASSRGQGAYQPQHFGDGTRLSIL.

The chain joins TRBV9 to TRBJ2-5; 15 nucleotides agree with TRBD2. The CDR3 is 16 amino acids. Trimming at V came to 4 bases and at J to 5 bases, leaving 6 bases not matched to a gene. CDR1 is SGDLS, CDR2 YYNGEE, per germline. CDR3 nucleotide sequence: TGTGCCAGCAGCAGGACTAGCGGGAGGGCCTTGGAGACCCAGTACTTC. Its protein product is CASSRTSGRALETQYF.

This rearrangement joins TRBV27 to TRBJ2-7, with 10 positions matching TRBD1. V shed 7 bases, J shed 4 bases, and the junction held 7 bases outside the gene matches. CDR1 and CDR2 from the germline V gene are MNHEY and SMNVEV (reference sequence). The CDR3 has 14 residues. DNA of the CDR3: TGTGCCAGCAACCCGACAGGGGGCGGATACGAGCAGTACTTC. Translating gives CASNPTGGGYEQYF.

This rearrangement joins TRBV11-2 to TRBJ2-7; 7 bases match TRBD1. Losses at the gene ends were 5 bases for V and 3 bases for J; bases not matched to a gene: 10. This CDR3 has 15 residues. In germline, CDR1 is SGHAT, CDR2 FQNNGV. CDR3 sequence reads: CASSISGTELYEQYF. The CDR3 coding sequence is TGTGCCAGCAGCATATCCGGGACAGAACTCTACGAGCAGTACTTC.